The 27 T cell receptor beta chains below come from one sample, sequenced in a study of cytomegalovirus exposure and HLA in healthy donors. This PCR relied on a set of 60 Vbeta primers and 13 Jbeta primers. Profiling relied on immunoSEQ multiplex PCR, and the TCRdb table lists in-frame clones only, not all of them. The sample gives tens of thousands of clones, 60% to 80% of which show up once; 20% to 30% is in the top ten. The source material was PBMCs. These receptors were taken from a woman aged 45-65 years in good health and CMV-seropositive.

The DNA for the CDR3 is TGTGCCTGGACGAGAACCTATAATTCACCCCTCCACTTT. Translating it yields CAWTRTYNSPLHF. The chain has TRBV30 and TRBJ1-6; D unresolved. The CDR3 is made up of 13 amino acids. The V gene's germline CDR1 is GTSNPN and CDR2 SVGIG (reference sequence). Trimming stripped 4 bases from V and 2 bases from J, with 6 bases between.

The chain is built from TRBV30 and TRBJ2-5; 11 bases are a match to TRBD2. The end of the DNA is better explained by TRBJ2-7, so the J call may be wrong. The CDR3 is 14 amino acids. The germline CDR1 and CDR2 sequences are GTSNPN and SVGIG (reference sequence). As DNA, the CDR3 is TGTGCCTGGAGCAAGGGACTAGCGGACTACGAGCAGTACTTC. It specifies CAWSKGLADYEQYF.

The chain employs TRBV2 and TRBJ2-2, with unresolved D. The CDR3 covers 12 residues. The V gene lost 5 bases and the J gene lost 5 bases, with 6 bases spanning the gap. Looked up from germline, CDR1 is SNHLY and CDR2 is FYNNEI. This CDR3 is CASSPQTGELFF. In DNA, the CDR3 is TGTGCCAGCAGTCCCCAAACCGGGGAGCTGTTTTTT.

J is TRBJ2-7 and V is TRBV25-1; TRBD1 agrees at 10 bases. CDR3 size: 15 residues. With V trimmed by 4 bases and J by 3 bases, 6 bases remained unmatched. Germline V lookup: CDR1 MGHDK, CDR2 SYGVNS. The CDR3 is CASSGDRGRIYEQYF. CDR3 bases: TGTGCCAGCAGTGGAGACAGGGGGCGAATCTACGAGCAGTACTTC.

This clone was counted a few times. CDR3 DNA: TGTGCCAGCAGTGGGGGACTAGCGGGAGGGCCAGAGGGGGAGCTGTTTTTT. Protein product: CASSGGLAGGPEGELFF. The chain has TRBV6-1 and TRBJ2-2, with TRBD2 identical over 16 bases. The J segment lost 8 bases and the V segment lost 4 bases, leaving 7 bases of the junction unmatched. Germline V gene data show CDR1 as MNHNS and CDR2 as SASEGT. The CDR3 sequence is 17 residues long.

The V call is TRBV5-1, the J call TRBJ1-2; a weak D match, TRBD1 (6 bases). This CDR3 comprises 15 residues. Trimming left V 0 bases short and J 2 bases short, with 11 bases between. Germline-derived CDR1 and CDR2 are SGHRS and YFSETQ. The CDR3 region is CASSLVHRENYGYTF. The CDR3 DNA sequence: TGCGCCAGCAGCTTGGTTCACAGGGAGAACTATGGCTACACCTTC.

The genes are TRBV5-1 and TRBJ1-1; D gene ambiguous. CDR3 length equals 15 residues. In germline, CDR1 is SGHRS, CDR2 YFSETQ. Trimming pared 0 bases from V and 2 bases from J, leaving 11 bases between. DNA of the CDR3: TGCGCCAGCAGCTTGGCTGACTACCTTAACACTGAAGCTTTCTTT. Translation gives CASSLADYLNTEAFF.

This chain connects TRBV16 to TRBJ1-1; D not certain. Germline V lookup: CDR1 KGHSY, CDR2 FQNENV. This CDR3 is built from 18 residues. Between the trimmed V and J ends, which lost 2 bases and 4 bases, there was a span of 23 bases. CDR3 coding DNA: TGTGCCAGCAGCCAAACTACACGTGGAGGTGGTTTAGGCACTGAAGCTTTCTTT. Protein sequence: CASSQTTRGGGLGTEAFF.

The V gene is TRBV11-2, the J gene TRBJ1-2; 7 nucleotides agree with TRBD1. Trimming cost V 5 bases and J 2 bases; bases outside gene matches: 2. The CDR3 runs 13 residues. Germline lookup yields CDR1 SGHAT and CDR2 FQNNGV. The CDR3 DNA reads TGTGCCAGCAGCGAGGGACAGAACTATGGCTACACCTTC. As protein: CASSEGQNYGYTF.

The sample holds a few counts of this clone. The rearrangement uses TRBV13 and TRBJ1-3; no definite D call. The V gene lost 5 bases and the J gene lost 0 bases, with 8 bases spanning the gap. This CDR3 is 14 amino acids long. Germline V CDR1 and CDR2: PRHDT, FYEKMQ (reference sequence). CDR3: CASSRLSSGNTIYF. CDR3 DNA: TGTGCCAGCAGCCGACTGAGCTCTGGAAACACCATATATTTT.

The rearrangement joins TRBV5-1 to TRBJ1-2; no clear D. The germline V gene encodes CDR1 SGHRS and CDR2 YFSETQ. Between the trimmed V and J ends, which lost 0 bases and 5 bases, there was a span of 14 bases. The CDR3 totals 15 residues. CDR3 DNA: TGCGCCAGCAGCTTGGATTTCGGGAGAGGTTATGGCTACACCTTC. As protein: CASSLDFGRGYGYTF.

This clone was counted between two and nine times. The gene calls are TRBV28 and TRBJ1-1; maybe TRBD1 (6 bases). The germline V gene has CDR1 MDHEN and CDR2 SYDVKM. The CDR3 totals 14 residues. With 8 bases removed from V and 0 bases from J, the gap between germline ends came to 13 bases. The CDR3 protein is CASAGGALNTEAFF. DNA of the CDR3: TGTGCCAGCGCTGGGGGGGCGTTGAACACTGAAGCTTTCTTT.

This sequence joins TRBV7-8 and TRBJ2-3, with 11 bases identical to TRBD2. The CDR3 has 16 residues. The junction had 8 bases not matched to a gene; V was cut back by 5 bases and J by 4 bases. The germline V gene has CDR1 SGHVS and CDR2 FQNEAQ. The DNA of the CDR3 is TGTGCCAGCAGCGCCCGACTAGCGGGACAGTCAGATACGCAGTATTTT. Protein product: CASSARLAGQSDTQYF.

The chain has TRBV5-8 and TRBJ2-2; no definite D call. The CDR3 consists of 14 residues. Germline V gene data show CDR1 as SGHTS and CDR2 as YDEGEE. Trimming removed 0 bases from V and 4 bases from J, with 7 bases in between. DNA of the CDR3: TGTGCCAGCAGCTTGGAGGCAGGCACCGGGGAGCTGTTTTTT. Protein product: CASSLEAGTGELFF. Complete variable domain (other parts from reference TRBV5-8 and TRBJ2-2): EAGVTQSPTHLIKTRGQQATLRCSPISGHTSVYWYQQALGLGLQFLLWYDEGEERNRGNFPPRFSGRQFPNYSSELNVNALELEDSALYLCASSLEAGTGELFFGEGSRLTVL.

This rearrangement joins TRBV18 to TRBJ2-3, with TRBD1 matching 7 bases. Germline-derived CDR1 and CDR2 are KGHSH and LQKENI. V was pared by 2 bases and J by 2 bases, with 10 bases of the junction left unmatched. The CDR3 totals 17 residues. CDR3 in amino acids: CASSPFRQTGITDTQYF. The CDR3 coding sequence is TGTGCCAGCTCACCATTCCGTCAGACAGGGATCACAGATACGCAGTATTTT.

The J gene is TRBJ1-1, the V gene TRBV6-6; 9 nucleotides align to TRBD1. Looked up from germline, CDR1 is MNHNY and CDR2 is SVGAGI (reference sequence). V shed 4 bases and J 4 bases; nucleotides not matched to a gene: 7. This CDR3 is built from 15 residues. The CDR3 sequence: CASSSTGGGRTEAFF. In DNA, the CDR3 is TGTGCCAGCAGTTCCACAGGGGGCGGGCGCACTGAAGCTTTCTTT.

The chain carries TRBV15 and TRBJ1-6; D is undetermined. V dropped 0 bases and J dropped 9 bases, with 15 bases sitting between them. The CDR3 has 16 amino acids. Germline-derived CDR1 and CDR2 are LNHNV and YYDKDF (reference sequence). CDR3 amino acids: CATSRDPEGRSSPLHF. The DNA of the CDR3 is TGTGCCACCAGCAGAGATCCTGAGGGCAGGAGTTCACCCCTCCACTTT.

The genes are TRBV21-1 and TRBJ2-3; the table's TRBD2 call for D was not verified on the DNA. TRBV21-1 is termed a pseudogene. This CDR3 spans 16 amino acids. The CDR3 here is CASSNGTSGSPDTQYF. As DNA, the CDR3 is TGTGCCAGCAGCAACGGGACTAGCGGGAGCCCAGATACGCAGTATTTT.

The CDR3 nucleotides are TGTGCCAGCAGGACAGGGGCCTATGGCTACACCTTC. It encodes CASRTGAYGYTF. The chain combines TRBV6-1 with TRBJ1-2; 8 nucleotides match TRBD1. The CDR3 covers 12 residues. Germline V lookup: CDR1 MNHNS, CDR2 SASEGT. The J segment lost 4 bases and the V segment lost 6 bases, leaving 1 base of the junction unmatched.

This clone was counted between two and nine times. The chain recombines TRBV5-4 with TRBJ1-1, with 8 bases that match TRBD1. CDR3 length: 14 residues. Germline values: CDR1 SGHNT, CDR2 YYREEE (reference sequence). The J segment lost 6 bases and the V segment lost 1 base, leaving 5 bases of the junction unmatched. The CDR3 protein is CASSLSQGAAEAFF. As DNA, the CDR3 is TGTGCCAGCAGCTTGAGCCAGGGGGCAGCTGAAGCTTTCTTT.

The rearrangement links TRBV4-1 to TRBJ2-5; 12 bases match TRBD2. V lost 4 bases to trimming and J lost 4 bases; unmatched junction nucleotides: 1. The CDR3 length is 14 residues. Germline CDR1 is MGHRA and CDR2 is YSYEKL. The CDR3 region has the DNA TGCGCCAGCAGCCTACTAGCGGGGGGAGAGACCCAGTACTTC. It yields the protein CASSLLAGGETQYF.

The chain links TRBV28 to TRBJ1-5, with D maybe TRBD1 (6 bases). This CDR3 has 15 residues. The germline V gene encodes CDR1 MDHEN and CDR2 SYDVKM. The V gene lost 7 bases and the J gene lost 0 bases, with 13 bases spanning the gap. The CDR3 loop reads CASTLRGSSNQPQHF. CDR3 DNA: TGTGCCAGCACCCTAAGGGGGTCTAGCAATCAGCCCCAGCATTTT.

This chain uses TRBV18 with TRBJ1-2, with D unresolved. The germline gives CDR1 KGHSH, CDR2 LQKENI. The V end was cut by 1 base, the J end by 2 bases, with 17 bases between. This CDR3 region has 17 residues. CDR3 nucleotides: TGTGCCAGCTCACCACAGCTAGCACAGCCTATGAACTATGGCTACACCTTC. Translation: CASSPQLAQPMNYGYTF.

This clone was observed a single time. The V call is TRBV6-1, the J call TRBJ1-1; 7 bases align to TRBD1. V shed 5 bases, J shed 6 bases, and the junction held 9 bases outside the gene matches. The CDR3 sequence is 14 residues long. Looked up from germline, CDR1 is MNHNS and CDR2 is SASEGT. The CDR3 sequence is CASSLRTGYPEAFF. DNA for the CDR3: TGTGCCAGCAGTCTCCGGACAGGCTATCCTGAAGCTTTCTTT.

The chain combines TRBV7-9 with TRBJ1-1; 8 nucleotides align to TRBD1. The CDR3 spans 17 residues. The V gene's germline CDR1 is SEHNR and CDR2 FQNEAQ (reference sequence). The V and J ends lost 6 bases and 2 bases, in that order; junction bases with no gene match: 14. The CDR3 DNA follows: TGTGCCAGCAGAAAGACAGGGGCTATGGGTCGAAACACTGAAGCTTTCTTT. Its protein is CASRKTGAMGRNTEAFF.

The rearrangement joins TRBV29-1 to TRBJ1-1, with 7 positions matching TRBD1. The ends lost 5 bases at V and 4 bases at J; junction bases unmatched: 4. CDR1 SQVTM and CDR2 ANQGSEA come from the germline V gene. There are 12 residues in the CDR3. The CDR3 DNA follows: TGCAGCGTTAAGGGGGCGGTCACTGAAGCTTTCTTT. This translates into CSVKGAVTEAFF.

The chain carries TRBV11-3 and TRBJ2-1, with 8 bases lining up with TRBD2. Per germline, CDR1 SGHNT and CDR2 YENEEA. There are 15 residues in the CDR3. V shed 2 bases and J 5 bases; nucleotides not matched to a gene: 5. In DNA, the CDR3 is TGTGCCAGCAGCTTATCCAGCGGGAGCGACAATGAGCAGTTCTTC. Amino acids: CASSLSSGSDNEQFF. Full variable domain (outside the CDR3, taken from reference TRBV11-3 and TRBJ2-1): EAGVVQSPRYKIIEKKQPVAFWCNPISGHNTLYWYLQNLGQGPELLIRYENEEAVDDSQLPKDRFSAERLKGVDSTLKIQPAELGDSAVYLCASSLSSGSDNEQFFGPGTRLTVL.